One and the same sample provided the 15 T cell receptor beta chains below, sequenced in a study of identical twins. In TCRdb, the 5' RACE reads were re-called with MiXCR into one record per CDR3 protein. Of over 200,000 distinct CDR3 sequences detected, approximately 10% appear once; the ten largest clones hold about 9.1%. The sequencing input was memory T cells sorted from blood. These receptors were obtained from a man aged 50-60 years in good health.

This clonotype was seen many times. The V call is TRBV7-9, the J call TRBJ1-1; D is unclear. Germline V CDR1 and CDR2: SEHNR, FQNEAQ (reference sequence). The CDR3 length is 14 residues. Trimming left V 6 bases short and J 0 bases short, with 11 bases between. The CDR3 DNA sequence: TGTGCCAGCAGTCGCGGGTTGCTGAACACTGAAGCTTTCTTT. This codes for CASSRGLLNTEAFF.

This clonotype was recorded many times. The chain has TRBV11-2 and TRBJ2-3; D might be TRBD2 (6 bases). Germline assignment: CDR1 SGHAT and CDR2 FQNNGV. The CDR3 length is 16 residues. Between the trimmed V and J ends, which lost 1 base and 5 bases, there was a span of 16 bases. CDR3 amino acids: CASSLAAGFGVDTQYF. The CDR3 nucleotides are TGTGCCAGCAGCTTAGCTGCGGGATTTGGAGTAGATACGCAGTATTTT. Variable domain in full (rest from reference TRBV11-2 and TRBJ2-3): EAGVAQSPRYKIIEKRQSVAFWCNPISGHATLYWYQQILGQGPKLLIQFQNNGVVDDSQLPKDRFSAERLKGVDSTLKIQPAKLEDSAVYLCASSLAAGFGVDTQYFGPGTRLTVL.

V gene TRBV5-4 combines with J gene TRBJ1-1, with TRBD1 identical over 10 bases. Germline CDR1 reads SGHNT; CDR2 reads YYREEE (reference sequence). The CDR3 has 15 residues. V was pared by 0 bases and J by 5 bases, with 4 bases of the junction left unmatched. The CDR3 DNA sequence: TGTGCCAGCAGCTTGGGACAGGGGGCGCGTACTGAAGCTTTCTTT. Its translation: CASSLGQGARTEAFF.

This clonotype has ten or more counts. This chain joins TRBV6-2 or TRBV6-3 and TRBJ2-2; D remains ambiguous. Germline CDR1 reads MNHEY; CDR2 reads SVGEGT. The CDR3 is 14 residues long. V gave up 7 bases and J gave up 0 bases, with 9 bases separating them. The CDR3 DNA follows: TGTGCCAGCAAGAGTACCGCGAACACCGGGGAGCTGTTTTTT. Residues: CASKSTANTGELFF.

There are a few counts of this clonotype. This chain links TRBV19 with TRBJ2-5; D is perhaps TRBD2 (6 bases). The CDR3 runs 12 residues. CDR1 LNHDA and CDR2 SQIVND come from the germline V gene (reference sequence). The ends were cut back, 9 bases at V and 0 bases at J, with 8 bases in the middle. DNA of the CDR3: TGTGCCAGCAGGGACTACCAAGAGACCCAGTACTTC. Residues: CASRDYQETQYF. The variable domain in full, completed from reference TRBV19 and TRBJ2-5, reads DGGITQSPKYLFRKEGQNVTLSCEQNLNHDAMYWYRQDPGQGLRLIYYSQIVNDFQKGDIAEGYSVSREKKESFPLTVTSAQKNPTAFYLCASRDYQETQYFGPGTRLLVL.

The V call is TRBV11-2, the J call TRBJ2-3; TRBD2 is a possible D gene (7 bases). From germline, CDR1 is SGHAT and CDR2 FQNNGV. The ends were cut back, 2 bases at V and 2 bases at J, with 14 bases in the middle. The CDR3 has 16 amino acids. Here the CDR3 DNA reads TGTGCCAGCAGCTTAAGGGGGGGAGATCCCACAGATACGCAGTATTTT. The encoded protein is CASSLRGGDPTDTQYF. Complete variable domain (other parts from reference TRBV11-2 and TRBJ2-3): EAGVAQSPRYKIIEKRQSVAFWCNPISGHATLYWYQQILGQGPKLLIQFQNNGVVDDSQLPKDRFSAERLKGVDSTLKIQPAKLEDSAVYLCASSLRGGDPTDTQYFGPGTRLTVL.

This clonotype has a count of ten or more. The CDR3: CSARDRDGTRSYNEQFF. In DNA form, the CDR3 reads TGCAGTGCTAGAGACCGGGACGGGACAAGATCCTACAATGAGCAGTTCTTC. The chain is built from TRBV20-1 and TRBJ2-1; a possible D gene is TRBD1 (6 bases). Germline CDR1 and CDR2: DFQATT and SNEGSKA (reference sequence). CDR3 length: 17 amino acids. The V end lost 0 bases, the J end lost 1 base, and 16 bases lay between the germline ends.

The chain recombines TRBV7-9 with TRBJ2-2, with D unclear. The germline gives CDR1 SEHNR, CDR2 FQNEAQ (reference sequence). V was cut by 5 bases and J by 7 bases, with 17 bases left in between. The CDR3 length is 15 residues. Here the CDR3 reads CASSHNKGRYGELFF. The CDR3 region has the DNA TGTGCCAGCAGCCATAATAAAGGACGGTACGGGGAGCTGTTTTTT.

This clonotype was found a few times. This chain joins TRBV29-1 and TRBJ2-7, with TRBD1 as a possible D gene (6 bases). The V end lost 7 bases, the J end lost 6 bases, and 16 bases lay between the germline ends. Germline CDR1 is SQVTM and CDR2 is ANQGSEA. The length of the CDR3 is 12 residues. The CDR3 coding sequence is TGCAGCGCAAGGACAGAACTGGGCGAGCAGTACTTC. Translation gives CSARTELGEQYF.

The CDR3 DNA sequence: TGTGCCAGCAGTCGGGGGGACCTTAACACCGGGGAGCTGTTTTTT. Translating it yields CASSRGDLNTGELFF. V and J are TRBV12-3 or TRBV12-4 and TRBJ2-2; 7 bases are shared with TRBD2. The J segment lost 2 bases and the V segment lost 5 bases, leaving 5 bases of the junction unmatched. The CDR3 has 15 residues.

This clonotype was recorded many times. J is TRBJ2-5 and V is TRBV12-3 or TRBV12-4; TRBD1 matches 9 bases. The CDR3 sequence is 16 residues long. V lost 6 bases and J lost 3; bases outside the gene matches: 11. In DNA form, the CDR3 reads TGTGCCAGCAGGCCTAGCCCGGGACAGGGAGAAGAGACCCAGTACTTC. Amino acids: CASRPSPGQGEETQYF.

This clonotype was observed many times. The rearrangement uses TRBV20-1 and TRBJ2-7; 7 nucleotides agree with TRBD1. The CDR3 spans 12 residues. V trimming: 5 bases; J trimming: 5 bases; junction bases outside the gene matches: 6. The V gene's germline CDR1 is DFQATT and CDR2 SNEGSKA (reference sequence). The CDR3 nucleotides are TGCAGTGCTTACAGGGGAACCCACGAGCAGTACTTC. Its translation is CSAYRGTHEQYF.

V usage is TRBV12-3 or TRBV12-4 and J usage is TRBJ2-5, with 9 bases fitting TRBD1. CDR3 length equals 14 residues. J was trimmed by 4 bases and V by 6 bases; bases with no gene match: 6. Here the CDR3 reads CASSATGGTETQYF. CDR3 coding DNA: TGTGCCAGCAGCGCGACAGGGGGTACAGAGACCCAGTACTTC.

This clonotype has only a few counts. This sequence joins TRBV7-2 and TRBJ2-1; TRBD2 agrees at 12 bases. The CDR3 extends over 15 amino acids. Germline V gives CDR1 SGHTA, CDR2 FQGNSA. Trimming removed 7 bases from V and 6 bases from J; junction bases left unmatched: 7. CDR3 protein: CASTSGLAGINEQFF. DNA for the CDR3: TGTGCCAGCACCAGCGGACTAGCGGGAATCAATGAGCAGTTCTTC.

This clonotype is a singleton in its sample. The J gene is TRBJ2-5, the V gene TRBV27; no clear D gene. Trimming stripped 4 bases from V and 0 bases from J, with 9 bases between. The V gene's germline CDR1 is MNHEY and CDR2 SMNVEV (reference sequence). The CDR3 is 14 amino acids. CDR3 residues: CASSSFPYQETQYF. The CDR3 nucleotides read TGTGCCAGCAGTTCTTTTCCGTACCAAGAGACCCAGTACTTC.